Listed here are 3 T cell receptor beta chains from one sample, sequenced in a study of spatial heterogeneity in lung cancer. Time point denoted: sample taken at primary tumor resection. Tumor, nontumor lung or frozen PBMC supplied whole RNA that was sequenced unsorted. TCRdb redid the calling of the 5' RACE reads with MiXCR, one entry per CDR3 protein. The sample holds about 48,000 distinct CDR3 sequences; roughly 5.2% are singletons and the top ten take over 8.5%. The source was PBMCs, collected at surgery. These receptors originate from a male donor with early-stage non-small cell lung cancer.

This clonotype was observed at least ten times. The J gene is TRBJ2-1, the V gene TRBV11-3, with 15 nucleotides matching TRBD2. The CDR3 sequence is 16 residues long. V gave up 5 bases and J gave up 9 bases; unmatched junction bases: 8. Germline V gives CDR1 SGHNT, CDR2 YENEEA. The CDR3 DNA follows: TGTGCCAGCAGCGCGGGACTAGCGGGAGGTTGGGGTGAGCAGTTCTTC. This codes for CASSAGLAGGWGEQFF.

This clonotype showed up many times. This chain joins TRBV24-1 and TRBJ2-6; D uncertain. Trimming took 3 bases from V and 2 from J, leaving 4 bases between them. The CDR3 contains 14 residues. CDR1 and CDR2 (germline): KGHDR, SFDVKD. The CDR3 region has the DNA TGTGCCACCAGTGATGTGGCTGGGGCCAACGTCCTGACTTTC. Its translation: CATSDVAGANVLTF.

This clonotype was observed at least ten times. The J gene is TRBJ2-1, the V gene TRBV7-9; perhaps TRBD2 as D (6 bases). Trimming took 1 base from V and 4 from J, leaving 14 bases between them. The V gene's germline CDR1 is SEHNR and CDR2 FQNEAQ (reference sequence). CDR3 length equals 16 residues. CDR3 loop: CASSLVGGALYNEQFF. For the CDR3, the DNA is TGTGCCAGCAGCTTAGTCGGGGGTGCCCTTTACAATGAGCAGTTCTTC.